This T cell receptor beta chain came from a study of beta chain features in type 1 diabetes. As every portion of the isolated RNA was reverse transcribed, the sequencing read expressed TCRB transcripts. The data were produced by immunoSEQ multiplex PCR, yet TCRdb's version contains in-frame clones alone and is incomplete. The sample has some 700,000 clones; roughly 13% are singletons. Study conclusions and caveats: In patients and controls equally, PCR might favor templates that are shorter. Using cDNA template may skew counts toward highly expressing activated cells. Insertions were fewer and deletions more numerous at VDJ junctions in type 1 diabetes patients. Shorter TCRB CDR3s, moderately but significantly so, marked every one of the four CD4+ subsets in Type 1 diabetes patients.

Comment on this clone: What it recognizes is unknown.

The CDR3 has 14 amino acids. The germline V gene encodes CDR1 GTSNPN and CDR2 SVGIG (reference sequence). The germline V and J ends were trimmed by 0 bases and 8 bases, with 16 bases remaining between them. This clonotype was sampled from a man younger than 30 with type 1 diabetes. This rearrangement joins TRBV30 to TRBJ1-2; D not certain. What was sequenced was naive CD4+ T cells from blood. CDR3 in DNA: TGTGCCTGGAGTGTACGCGGAGGAATCGAAGGCTACACCTTC. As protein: CAWSVRGGIEGYTF.